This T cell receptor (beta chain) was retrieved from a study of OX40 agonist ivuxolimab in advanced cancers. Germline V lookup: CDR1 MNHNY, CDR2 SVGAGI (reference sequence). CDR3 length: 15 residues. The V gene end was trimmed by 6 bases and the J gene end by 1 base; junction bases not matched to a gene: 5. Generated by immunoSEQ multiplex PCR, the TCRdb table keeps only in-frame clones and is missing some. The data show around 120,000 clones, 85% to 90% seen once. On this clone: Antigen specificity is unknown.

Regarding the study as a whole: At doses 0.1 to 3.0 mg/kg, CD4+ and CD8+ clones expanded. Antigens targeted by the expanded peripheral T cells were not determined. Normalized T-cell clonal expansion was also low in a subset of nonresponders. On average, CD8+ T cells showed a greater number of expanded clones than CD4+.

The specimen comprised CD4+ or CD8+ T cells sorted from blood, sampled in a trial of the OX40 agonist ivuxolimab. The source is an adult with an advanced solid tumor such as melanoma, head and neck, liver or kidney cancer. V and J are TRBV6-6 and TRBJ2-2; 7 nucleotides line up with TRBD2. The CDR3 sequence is CASSRSGVNTGELFF. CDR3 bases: TGTGCCAGCAGCAGGAGCGGGGTGAACACCGGGGAGCTGTTTTTT.